The 30 T cell receptor beta chains reported below all come from one sample, sequenced in a study of blood T cell repertoires in COVID-19. Produced via immunoSEQ multiplex PCR; TCRdb's table is partial and in-frame only. The sample consists of some 170,000 clones, 75% to 90% of them appearing once. The sequenced sample was PBMCs or T cells enriched from blood (not recorded which). These receptors were taken from a man aged 40-49 years who had recovered from COVID-19.

The chain recombines TRBV25-1 with TRBJ1-2; 10 bases are a match to TRBD1. The V and J ends lost 4 bases and 7 bases, in that order; junction bases with no gene match: 12. Germline V gives CDR1 MGHDK, CDR2 SYGVNS. The CDR3 is 16 amino acids. The CDR3 is CASSGQGAVHAPGYTF. CDR3 in DNA: TGTGCCAGCAGTGGACAGGGGGCCGTTCACGCCCCTGGCTACACCTTC.

A single count supports this clone. The genes are TRBV5-4 and TRBJ2-3; 14 positions match TRBD2. CDR3 length: 17 residues. After removal of 4 bases from V and 3 bases from J, the junction contained 7 bases not matched to a gene. Germline loops: CDR1 SGHNT, CDR2 YYREEE (reference sequence). In DNA, the CDR3 is TGTGCCAGCAGCCACCGACTAGCGGGGGGGCTAACAGATACGCAGTATTTT. Its protein is CASSHRLAGGLTDTQYF.

This chain connects TRBV28 to TRBJ1-4; D not certain. V was clipped by 5 bases and J by 9 bases, with 10 bases between them. Germline V gene lookup returns CDR1 MDHEN and CDR2 SYDVKM. The CDR3 covers 12 residues. The CDR3 bases are TGTGCCAGCAGTGGCAACCCGAAAAAACTGTTTTTT. Amino acid sequence: CASSGNPKKLFF.

The chain is built from TRBV21-1 and TRBJ2-7; the table calls TRBD1, which could not be checked here. TRBV21-1 is listed as a pseudogene. The CDR3 is 14 residues long. The CDR3 spells CASNRQGPTYEQYF. CDR3 sequence (DNA): TGTGCCAGCAATCGACAGGGTCCCACCTACGAGCAGTACTTC.

The V gene is TRBV4-2, the J gene TRBJ1-1, with a tentative D call TRBD1 (6 bases). Germline CDR1 LGHNA, CDR2 YNFKEQ. The length of the CDR3 is 14 residues. The V end was cut by 6 bases, the J end by 1 base, with 12 bases between. CDR3 DNA sequence: TGTGCCAGCAGACCGAGGGGGGGGAACACTGAAGCTTTCTTT. Translated: CASRPRGGNTEAFF.

In this sample, this clone turned up many times. V gene TRBV5-1 combines with J gene TRBJ1-6; D may be TRBD1 (6 bases). V was clipped by 0 bases and J by 5 bases, with 15 bases between them. This CDR3 is built from 17 residues. Germline lookup yields CDR1 SGHRS and CDR2 YFSETQ. The CDR3 protein is CASSLEMRGANNSPLHF. CDR3 DNA sequence: TGCGCCAGCAGCTTGGAGATGCGGGGGGCAAATAATTCACCCCTCCACTTT.

This clone has just one count. V gene TRBV28 combines with J gene TRBJ1-6; tentatively, D is TRBD1 (6 bases). V dropped 7 bases and J dropped 9 bases, with 22 bases sitting between them. The CDR3 is 16 residues long. CDR1 MDHEN and CDR2 SYDVKM come from the germline V gene. CDR3: CASNERWGGPGSPLHF. CDR3 DNA sequence: TGTGCCAGCAATGAACGATGGGGGGGCCCGGGTTCACCCCTCCACTTT.

The chain couples TRBV3-1 (or the pseudogene TRBV3-2) to TRBJ2-6, with TRBD1 matching 9 bases. The trim removed 4 bases at V and 4 bases at J, leaving 17 bases unmatched. The CDR3 has 20 amino acids. Germline values: CDR1 LGHDT, CDR2 YNNKEL (reference sequence). CDR3 loop: CASSPLPGQGRRRGANVLTF. The CDR3 region has the DNA TGTGCCAGCAGCCCACTTCCGGGACAGGGAAGGAGGCGAGGGGCCAACGTCCTGACTTTC.

This chain uses TRBV30 with TRBJ1-6; 9 bases line up with TRBD1. Germline V lookup: CDR1 GTSNPN, CDR2 SVGIG (reference sequence). The CDR3 length is 14 residues. Trimming cost V 2 bases and J 10 bases; bases outside gene matches: 6. The CDR3 loop is CAWSTDRGRSPLHF. CDR3 nucleotide sequence: TGTGCCTGGAGTACCGACAGGGGGAGATCACCCCTCCACTTT.

The chain couples TRBV13 to TRBJ1-1; D uncertain. Germline V gene data show CDR1 as PRHDT and CDR2 as FYEKMQ (reference sequence). Trimming removed 4 bases from V and 9 bases from J, with 15 bases in between. CDR3 length: 13 amino acids. In DNA, the CDR3 is TGTGCCAGCAGCTCGTTCACACAGCGGCAAGCTTTCTTT. This encodes CASSSFTQRQAFF.

The rearrangement links TRBV7-8 to TRBJ1-5, with 9 nucleotides matching TRBD1. The CDR3 has 17 amino acids. Germline CDR1 reads SGHVS; CDR2 reads FQNEAQ. J lost 7 bases, V lost 1 base, and 11 bases had no gene match. CDR3 in amino acids: CASSLGSGTGKGQPQHF. The CDR3 bases are TGTGCCAGCAGCTTAGGGTCCGGGACAGGGAAGGGGCAGCCCCAGCATTTT.

This chain links TRBV28 with TRBJ1-5; D is possibly TRBD1 (5 bases). Germline loops: CDR1 MDHEN, CDR2 SYDVKM. Trimming pared 9 bases from V and 0 bases from J, leaving 12 bases between. The CDR3 contains 14 residues. CDR3 amino acids: CASHDSYSNQPQHF. CDR3 in DNA: TGTGCCAGTCACGACAGTTATAGCAATCAGCCCCAGCATTTT.

The chain carries TRBV29-1 and TRBJ2-7; 8 nucleotides match TRBD2. This CDR3 comprises 12 residues. Germline V gene data show CDR1 as SQVTM and CDR2 as ANQGSEA. Unmatched junction bases numbered 6, after V lost 6 bases and J lost 5 bases. CDR3 nucleotides: TGCAGCGTCGCCCGGGGGGGGGACGAGCAGTACTTC. Translated: CSVARGGDEQYF.

The chain carries TRBV7-6 and TRBJ1-1; maybe TRBD1 (5 bases). The germline gives CDR1 SGHVS, CDR2 FNYEAQ. The CDR3 runs 14 residues. Trimming shortened V by 1 base and J by 3 bases, and 9 bases separated the two germline ends. CDR3: CASSLGQGHTEAFF. The CDR3 DNA is TGTGCCAGCAGCTTAGGCCAGGGTCACACTGAAGCTTTCTTT.

V is TRBV21-1 and J is TRBJ1-2; no DNA check was done on the table's D call, TRBD1. TRBV21-1 is a listed pseudogene. This CDR3 has 13 amino acids. CDR3: CASSRTGIYGYTF. CDR3 in DNA: TGTGCCAGCAGTCGGACAGGGATTTATGGCTACACCTTC.

This chain links TRBV30 with TRBJ2-3; TRBD2 is a possible D gene (7 bases). The V gene's germline CDR1 is GTSNPN and CDR2 SVGIG (reference sequence). The CDR3 has 16 residues. Trimming took 2 bases from V and 1 from J, leaving 16 bases between them. This chain's CDR3 is CAWSTGRGAGTDTQYF. The CDR3 DNA sequence: TGTGCCTGGAGTACGGGTCGGGGGGCGGGCACAGATACGCAGTATTTT.

The V gene is TRBV28, the J gene TRBJ1-2; D is perhaps TRBD1 (5 bases). Germline assignment: CDR1 MDHEN and CDR2 SYDVKM. The CDR3 runs 13 residues. V was cut by 6 bases and J by 1 base, with 9 bases left in between. The CDR3 sequence is CASSQQGNYGYTF. The CDR3 DNA follows: TGTGCCAGCAGCCAGCAGGGTAACTATGGCTACACCTTC.

V usage is TRBV10-1 and J usage is TRBJ2-7, with D maybe TRBD1 (6 bases). The CDR3 is made up of 14 amino acids. Germline V gives CDR1 WNHNN, CDR2 SYGVQD (reference sequence). Deletions cut 11 bases from V and 0 bases from J, with 17 bases between. CDR3 residues: CADPNRVSSYEQYF. CDR3 in DNA: TGCGCCGATCCAAACAGGGTCAGCTCCTACGAGCAGTACTTC.

The chain is built from TRBV6-5 and TRBJ1-1, with TRBD1 matching over 7 bases. The CDR3 sequence is 11 residues long. The germline CDR1 and CDR2 sequences are MNHEY and SVGAGI. With V trimmed by 8 bases and J by 4 bases, 1 base remained unmatched. The chain's CDR3 is CASEGATEAFF. CDR3 in DNA: TGTGCCAGCGAGGGGGCCACTGAAGCTTTCTTT.

Notes on this clone: Other DNA sequences from this sample encode an identical CDR3 as well. V gene TRBV3-1 (or the pseudogene TRBV3-2) combines with J gene TRBJ1-1, with unresolved D. Germline V gene data show CDR1 as LGHDT and CDR2 as YNNKEL (reference sequence). Trimming took off 0 bases at V and 2 bases at J, with 7 bases between the two ends. The CDR3 consists of 14 residues. The CDR3 sequence is CASSQDPVNTEAFF. The CDR3 bases are TGTGCCAGCAGCCAAGATCCCGTTAACACTGAAGCTTTCTTT.

The chain uses TRBV23-1 and TRBJ2-7; possibly TRBD1 for D (6 bases). TRBV23-1 falls under the ORF class, with uncertain function. The V end lost 3 bases, the J end lost 0 bases, and 12 bases lay between the germline ends. CDR3 length: 15 residues. CDR3: CASSHTRQASYEQYF. The CDR3 region has the DNA TGCGCCAGCAGTCACACTCGACAGGCCTCCTACGAGCAGTACTTC.

V is TRBV2 and J is TRBJ1-1, with D hard to call. V lost 0 bases, J lost 8 bases, and 10 bases lay in between. Germline values: CDR1 SNHLY, CDR2 FYNNEI. The CDR3 is 13 residues long. CDR3 DNA: TGTGCCAGCAGTGAAGCCCCTAAGTCGGAAGCTTTCTTT. This encodes CASSEAPKSEAFF.

In its sample, this clone was seen once. The CDR3: CASSYEQGGPPLHF. The DNA of the CDR3 is TGTGCCAGCAGTTACGAACAGGGCGGTCCACCCCTCCACTTT. The chain recombines TRBV6-5 with TRBJ1-6, with TRBD1 as a possible D gene (6 bases). V lost 2 bases, J lost 11 bases, and 13 bases lay in between. The germline gives CDR1 MNHEY, CDR2 SVGAGI. This CDR3 has 14 amino acids.

This chain joins TRBV11-2 and TRBJ1-2, with 8 bases fitting TRBD1. The V segment lost 2 bases and the J segment 0 bases; nucleotides outside the gene matches: 11. This CDR3 contains 18 residues. CDR1 is SGHAT, CDR2 FQNNGV, per germline. The CDR3 bases are TGTGCCAGCAGCTTAACCAGGGGGCGGAATTGGGCTAACTATGGCTACACCTTC. Translation gives CASSLTRGRNWANYGYTF.

This chain uses TRBV6-5 with TRBJ1-1; 9 nucleotides match TRBD1. The CDR3 is made up of 16 amino acids. V lost 2 bases, J lost 4 bases, and 8 bases stayed unmatched. In germline, CDR1 is MNHEY, CDR2 SVGAGI. CDR3 DNA sequence: TGTGCCAGCAGTTACAGAGGGACAGGGAGTGGCACTGAAGCTTTCTTT. This sequence encodes CASSYRGTGSGTEAFF.

J is TRBJ2-1 and V is TRBV2; 10 bases fit TRBD1. The CDR3 is 15 amino acids. From germline, CDR1 is SNHLY and CDR2 FYNNEI. Trimming cost V 5 bases and J 3 bases; bases outside gene matches: 4. CDR3 sequence: CASSLGQGFYNEQFF. The CDR3 DNA reads as TGTGCCAGCAGTTTGGGACAGGGGTTCTACAATGAGCAGTTCTTC.

The sample holds a few counts of this clone. CDR3 sequence reads: CASSLEGTEQYF. CDR3 nucleotide sequence: TGTGCCAGCAGTTTGGAGGGGACGGAGCAGTACTTC. The chain has TRBV28 and TRBJ2-7, with D possibly being TRBD2 (6 bases). The CDR3 length is 12 residues. Germline V gene data show CDR1 as MDHEN and CDR2 as SYDVKM. Between the trimmed V and J ends, which lost 3 bases and 7 bases, there was a span of 10 bases.

CDR3 nucleotides: TGTGCCACCAGCAGACCGACTAGCGGCCCCTACAATGAGCAGTTCTTC. Protein: CATSRPTSGPYNEQFF. This chain uses TRBV15 with TRBJ2-1, with 9 nucleotides matching TRBD2. The V gene's germline CDR1 is LNHNV and CDR2 YYDKDF (reference sequence). The CDR3 consists of 16 residues. V trimming: 2 bases; J trimming: 2 bases; junction bases outside the gene matches: 4.

The chain has TRBV5-1 and TRBJ2-7, with D maybe TRBD1 (6 bases). The CDR3 is made up of 14 amino acids. Germline lookup yields CDR1 SGHRS and CDR2 YFSETQ. V lost 4 bases, J lost 3 bases, and 14 bases lay in between. The CDR3 spells CASSDTGTLYEQYF. As DNA, the CDR3 is TGCGCCAGCAGCGACACCGGGACACTCTACGAGCAGTACTTC.

The CDR3 DNA is TGTGCCACCAGTGAGGCGGGCCCGGAAGGTGAAGCTTTCTTT. Protein product: CATSEAGPEGEAFF. The chain is built from TRBV24-1 and TRBJ1-1, with D hard to call. CDR3 size: 14 residues. V dropped 4 bases and J dropped 7 bases, with 15 bases sitting between them. CDR1 is KGHDR, CDR2 SFDVKD, per germline.